The rows below give T cell receptor beta chains drawn from one sample of a study of T cell repertoires in cytomegalovirus infection. From the reads, TCRdb called clonotypes with MiXCR, one entry per CDR3 protein. This table has about 900,000 distinct CDR3 sequences, roughly 31% appearing once. Which antigens these TCRs recognize remains unknown. This sample comprised cultured CD8+ T cells from PBMCs, obtained from culture after CMV antigen stimulation. The source of these receptors is a human donor in good health (CMV status not recorded). Some clones in this sample may be carry-over from other donors' samples. CDR3s include the opening cysteine and the closing phenylalanine or tryptophan. The order of the fields is J gene, CDR3 length, V gene, clone size, D gene, CDR3 protein, CDR3 DNA. A D gene is named only where the DNA matches it firmly. The size field is filled for only some rows; it gives once, few, many or a size class.

TRBJ2-2,17,TRBV19,NA,NA,CASSIARGDGNTGELFF,TGTGCCAGTAGTATAGCCCGTGGGGACGGGAACACCGGGGAGCTGTTTTTT
TRBJ1-1,17,TRBV7-9,many,TRBD1,CASSFDGTGASNTEAFF,TGTGCCAGCAGTTTTGACGGGACAGGGGCATCAAACACTGAAGCTTTCTTT
TRBJ2-3,18,TRBV4-1,few,TRBD1,CASSQDRLDRENTDTQYF,TGCGCCAGCAGCCAAGATCGCCTGGACAGGGAGAACACAGATACGCAGTATTTT
TRBJ2-7,16,TRBV11-1,NA,NA,CASSLVGQSPSYEQYF,TGTGCCAGCAGCTTAGTAGGACAGAGTCCCTCCTACGAGCAGTACTTC
TRBJ1-6,15,TRBV3-1,few,TRBD1,CASSHPGQGNSPLHF,TGTGCCAGCAGCCACCCGGGACAGGGTAATTCACCCCTCCACTTT
TRBJ1-1,15,TRBV27,NA,TRBD1,CASSYSRGPDTEAFF,TGTGCCAGCAGTTACAGCAGGGGGCCTGACACTGAAGCTTTCTTT
TRBJ1-1,14,TRBV7-9,few,NA,CASSFLGMNTEAFF,TGTGCCAGCAGCTTCTTGGGGATGAACACTGAAGCTTTCTTT
TRBJ2-1,20,TRBV3-1,NA,NA,CASSQPQGRTEVRYYNEQFF,TGTGCCAGCAGCCAACCACAAGGGAGGACAGAAGTACGGTACTACAATGAGCAGTTCTTC
TRBJ1-2,14,TRBV7-9,many,TRBD1,CASLPGTGGRGYTF,TGTGCCAGTCTGCCCGGGACAGGGGGCCGAGGCTACACCTTC
TRBJ1-1,15,TRBV6-2/TRBV6-3,many,NA,CASSSPRDGHTEAFF,TGTGCCAGCAGTTCGCCAAGGGACGGACACACTGAAGCTTTCTTT
TRBJ2-1,16,TRBV11-2,many,NA,CASSLDSASSYNEQFF,TGTGCCAGCAGCTTAGATTCGGCAAGCTCCTACAATGAGCAGTTCTTC
TRBJ2-1,17,TRBV7-9,few,NA,CASSWPDKGGSYNEQFF,TGTGCCAGCAGCTGGCCCGATAAGGGGGGCTCCTACAATGAGCAGTTCTTC
TRBJ2-2,16,TRBV7-8,many,TRBD1,CASRLIGTGLSGELFF,TGTGCCAGCAGATTAATAGGGACAGGGTTGTCCGGGGAGCTGTTTTTT
TRBJ1-2,14,TRBV19,few,NA,CASSPGRERYGYTF,TGTGCCAGTAGCCCGGGACGGGAACGATATGGCTACACCTTC
TRBJ2-3,13,TRBV12-3/TRBV12-4,NA,TRBD1,CASRKGAGDTQYF,TGTGCCAGCAGGAAGGGGGCAGGAGATACGCAGTATTTT
TRBJ2-1,15,TRBV28,NA,NA,CASSSDKQGISEQFF,TGTGCCAGCAGTTCGGACAAGCAGGGAATCAGTGAGCAGTTCTTC
TRBJ1-1,14,TRBV6-5,few,NA,CASSYLGGRTEAFF,TGTGCCAGCAGTTACCTCGGCGGGAGGACTGAAGCTTTCTTT
TRBJ2-1,14,TRBV2,NA,NA,CASNVGGYYNEQFF,TGTGCCAGCAATGTCGGGGGATACTACAATGAGCAGTTCTTC
TRBJ1-6,19,TRBV6-1,few,TRBD1,CASSGQGANPQAYNSPLHF,TGTGCCAGCAGTGGACAGGGGGCGAATCCCCAAGCCTATAATTCACCCCTCCACTTT
TRBJ2-5,14,TRBV12-3/TRBV12-4,few,NA,CASSDGGDQETQYF,TGTGCCAGCAGTGATGGGGGCGACCAAGAGACCCAGTACTTC
TRBJ2-1,15,TRBV28,NA,TRBD2,CASSLHQRGEGEQFF,TGTGCCAGCAGTTTACATCAGCGGGGGGAGGGTGAGCAGTTCTTC
TRBJ1-5,16,TRBV4-1,NA,NA,CASSQDVLGSVQPQHF,TGCGCCAGCAGCCAAGATGTTCTCGGGTCGGTTCAGCCCCAGCATTTT
TRBJ1-2,15,TRBV7-8,many,NA,CASSGYRAGGIGYTF,TGTGCCAGCAGCGGGTACAGGGCCGGCGGCATTGGCTACACCTTC
TRBJ2-3,16,TRBV11-1,NA,NA,CASSPLRGRNTDTQYF,TGTGCCAGCAGCCCCCTCCGGGGCAGGAACACAGATACGCAGTATTTT
TRBJ1-1,14,TRBV7-2,many,NA,CASRYRTMNTEAFF,TGTGCCAGCAGGTACAGAACCATGAACACTGAAGCTTTCTTT
TRBJ2-7,13,TRBV29-1,NA,NA,CSVDEGLIYEQYF,TGCAGCGTTGACGAGGGGCTAATCTACGAGCAGTACTTC
TRBJ2-3,16,TRBV7-8,many,NA,CASSLDSLTSTDTQYF,TGTGCCAGCAGCTTAGACAGTTTAACTAGCACAGATACGCAGTATTTT
TRBJ1-4,14,TRBV4-1,few,NA,CASSFFDSNEKLFF,TGCGCCAGCAGTTTCTTCGACAGTAATGAAAAACTGTTTTTT
TRBJ2-2,15,TRBV5-5,NA,NA,CASSLGTHTTGELFF,TGTGCCAGCAGCTTAGGGACACATACCACCGGGGAGCTGTTTTTT
TRBJ1-2,16,TRBV7-2,many,TRBD1,CASSSSRTGINYGYTF,TGTGCCAGCAGCTCCTCCAGGACAGGGATTAACTATGGCTACACCTTC
TRBJ1-3,20,TRBV7-8,NA,TRBD1,CASSLAPGTAQDYSGNTIYF,TGTGCCAGCAGCTTAGCACCCGGGACAGCCCAGGACTACTCTGGAAACACCATATATTTT
TRBJ2-1,14,TRBV10-3,few,TRBD1,CAISESDRVNEQFF,TGTGCCATCAGTGAGTCGGACAGGGTCAATGAGCAGTTCTTC
TRBJ2-3,14,TRBV6-6,few,NA,CASRSRGLTDTQYF,TGTGCCAGCAGGTCACGGGGCCTCACAGATACGCAGTATTTT
TRBJ2-1,15,TRBV9,few,TRBD2,CASSVDSGGYNEQFF,TGTGCCAGCAGCGTAGATAGCGGGGGCTACAATGAGCAGTTCTTC
TRBJ2-7,14,TRBV20-1,once,TRBD1,CSARDSAGGYEQYF,TGCAGTGCTAGAGATAGCGCAGGGGGATACGAGCAGTACTTC
TRBJ2-7,14,TRBV5-6,NA,NA,CASSSLRASYEQYF,TGTGCCAGCAGCTCGCTGCGGGCCTCCTACGAGCAGTACTTC
TRBJ2-3,12,TRBV9,many,NA,CASSVGGDTQYF,TGTGCCAGCAGCGTCGGGGGAGATACGCAGTATTTT
TRBJ1-6,17,TRBV7-2,few,TRBD1,CASSLGDSPTSNSPLHF,TGTGCCAGCAGCTTAGGGGACAGCCCGACCTCCAATTCACCCCTCCACTTT
TRBJ1-2,14,TRBV9,NA,TRBD1,CASSRGDRGPGYTF,TGTGCCAGCAGCAGAGGGGACAGGGGACCCGGCTACACCTTC
TRBJ2-4,13,TRBV3-1,many,NA,CASTLGGADIQYF,TGTGCCAGCACCCTAGGGGGGGCAGACATTCAGTACTTC
TRBJ1-1,11,TRBV29-1,NA,NA,CSVPRGDEAFF,TGCAGCGTACCTCGGGGGGATGAAGCTTTCTTT
TRBJ2-7,16,TRBV19,NA,NA,CASSIVASGSSYEQYF,TGTGCCAGTAGTATAGTCGCATCGGGGAGCTCCTACGAGCAGTACTTC
TRBJ2-1,15,TRBV28,NA,NA,CASSLLPGLENEQFF,TGTGCCAGCAGCCTTCTTCCTGGACTGGAGAATGAGCAGTTCTTC
TRBJ2-4,13,TRBV5-4,NA,NA,CASSFGGANIQYF,TGTGCCAGCAGCTTCGGGGGCGCGAACATTCAGTACTTC
TRBJ2-7,15,TRBV20-1,many,TRBD1,CSVPLRDRGLGEQYF,TGCAGTGTCCCACTCCGGGACAGGGGGCTGGGGGAGCAGTACTTC
TRBJ2-1,16,TRBV6-1,NA,TRBD2,CASSRGLAGRYNEQFF,TGTGCCAGCAGTAGAGGACTAGCCGGCCGCTACAATGAGCAGTTCTTC
TRBJ2-1,13,TRBV20-1,NA,TRBD1,CSARGGQAHEQFF,TGCAGTGCTAGAGGGGGACAGGCCCATGAGCAGTTCTTC